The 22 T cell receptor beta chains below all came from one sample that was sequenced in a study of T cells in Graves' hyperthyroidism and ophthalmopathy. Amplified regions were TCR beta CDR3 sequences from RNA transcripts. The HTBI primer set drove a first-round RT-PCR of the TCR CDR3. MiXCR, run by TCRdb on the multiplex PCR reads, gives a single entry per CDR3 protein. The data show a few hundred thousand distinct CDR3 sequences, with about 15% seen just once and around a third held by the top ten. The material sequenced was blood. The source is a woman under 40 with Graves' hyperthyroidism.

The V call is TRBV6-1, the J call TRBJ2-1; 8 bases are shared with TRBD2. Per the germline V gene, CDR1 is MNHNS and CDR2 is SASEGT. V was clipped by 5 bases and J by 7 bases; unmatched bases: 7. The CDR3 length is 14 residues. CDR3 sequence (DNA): TGTGCCAGCAGTCGAGCGGGAGTGAGTAATGAGCAGTTCTTC. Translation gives CASSRAGVSNEQFF.

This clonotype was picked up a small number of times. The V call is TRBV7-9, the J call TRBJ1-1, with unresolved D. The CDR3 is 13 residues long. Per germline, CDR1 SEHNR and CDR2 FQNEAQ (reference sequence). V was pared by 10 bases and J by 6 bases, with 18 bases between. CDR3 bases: TGTGCCACCGGTGGACCTTCCAATCCTGAAGCTTTCTTT. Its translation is CATGGPSNPEAFF. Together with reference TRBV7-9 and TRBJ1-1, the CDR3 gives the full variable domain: DTGVSQNPRHKITKRGQNVTFRCDPISEHNRLYWYRQTLGQGPEFLTYFQNEAQLEKSRLLSDRFSAERPKGSFSTLEIQRTEQGDSAMYLCATGGPSNPEAFFGQGTRLTVV.

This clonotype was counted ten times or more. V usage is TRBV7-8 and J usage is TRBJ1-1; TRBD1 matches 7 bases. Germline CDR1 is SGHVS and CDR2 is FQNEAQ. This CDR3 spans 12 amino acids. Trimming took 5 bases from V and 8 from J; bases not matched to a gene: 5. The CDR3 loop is CASSGVGQEAFF. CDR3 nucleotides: TGTGCCAGCAGCGGGGTGGGACAGGAAGCTTTCTTT.

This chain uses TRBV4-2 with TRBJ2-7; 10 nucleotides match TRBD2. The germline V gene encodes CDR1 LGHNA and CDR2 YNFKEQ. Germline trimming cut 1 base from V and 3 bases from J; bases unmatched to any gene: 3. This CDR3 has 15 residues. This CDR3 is CASSQASSGGYEQYF. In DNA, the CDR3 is TGTGCCAGCAGCCAAGCCTCTAGCGGGGGCTACGAGCAGTACTTC.

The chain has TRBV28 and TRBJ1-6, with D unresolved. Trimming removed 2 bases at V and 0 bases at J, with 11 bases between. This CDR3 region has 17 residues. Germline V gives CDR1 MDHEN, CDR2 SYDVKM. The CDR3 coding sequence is TGTGCCAGCAGTTTAAGATACGGGAGCTCCTATAATTCACCCCTCCACTTT. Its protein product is CASSLRYGSSYNSPLHF.

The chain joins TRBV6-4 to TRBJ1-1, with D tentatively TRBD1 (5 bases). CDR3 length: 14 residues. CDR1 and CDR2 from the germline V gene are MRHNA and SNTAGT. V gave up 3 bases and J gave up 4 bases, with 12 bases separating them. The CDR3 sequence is CASSETIGTTEAFF. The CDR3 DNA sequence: TGTGCCAGCAGTGAAACGATTGGGACCACTGAAGCTTTCTTT.

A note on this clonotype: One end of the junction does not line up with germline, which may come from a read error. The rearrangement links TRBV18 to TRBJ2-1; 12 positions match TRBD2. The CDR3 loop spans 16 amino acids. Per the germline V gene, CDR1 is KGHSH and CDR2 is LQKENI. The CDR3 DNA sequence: TGTGCCAGCTCCCTGACTAGCGGGAGAGTCCACAATGAACAGTTCTTC. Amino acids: CASSLTSGRVHNEQFF.

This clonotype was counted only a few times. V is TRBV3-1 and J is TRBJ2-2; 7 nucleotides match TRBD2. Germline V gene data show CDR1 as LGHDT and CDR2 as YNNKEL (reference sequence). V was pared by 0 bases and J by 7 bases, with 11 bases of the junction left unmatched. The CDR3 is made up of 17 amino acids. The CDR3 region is CASSQEIKSGTIGELFF. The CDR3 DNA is TGTGCCAGCAGCCAAGAAATTAAAAGCGGGACCATCGGGGAGCTGTTTTTT. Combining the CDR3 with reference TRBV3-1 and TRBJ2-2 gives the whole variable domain DTAVSQTPKYLVTQMGNDKSIKCEQNLGHDTMYWYKQDSKKFLKIMFSYNNKELIINETVPNRFSPKSPDKAHLNLHINSLELGDSAVYFCASSQEIKSGTIGELFFGEGSRLTVL.

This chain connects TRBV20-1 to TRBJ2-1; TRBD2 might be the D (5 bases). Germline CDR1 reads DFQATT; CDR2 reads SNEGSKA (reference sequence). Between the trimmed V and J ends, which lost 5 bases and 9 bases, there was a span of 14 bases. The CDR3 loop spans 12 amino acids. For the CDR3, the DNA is TGCAGTGCTCTCGGGCGGGTGAGTGAGCAGTTCTTC. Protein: CSALGRVSEQFF.

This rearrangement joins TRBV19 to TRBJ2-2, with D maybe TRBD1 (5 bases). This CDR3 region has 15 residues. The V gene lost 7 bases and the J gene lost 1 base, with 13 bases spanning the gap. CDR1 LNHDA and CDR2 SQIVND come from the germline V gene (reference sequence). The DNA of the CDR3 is TGTGCCAGTACCCTAGGGGTGTTGAACACCGGGGAGCTGTTTTTT. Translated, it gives CASTLGVLNTGELFF.

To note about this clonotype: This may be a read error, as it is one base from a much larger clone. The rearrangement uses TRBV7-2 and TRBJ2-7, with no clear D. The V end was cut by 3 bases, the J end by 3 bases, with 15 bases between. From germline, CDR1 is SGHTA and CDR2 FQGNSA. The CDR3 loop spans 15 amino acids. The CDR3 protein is CASSFVSRRGYEQYF. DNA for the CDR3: TGTGCCAGCAGCTTCGTATCCAGGAGAGGCTACGAGCAGTACTTC.

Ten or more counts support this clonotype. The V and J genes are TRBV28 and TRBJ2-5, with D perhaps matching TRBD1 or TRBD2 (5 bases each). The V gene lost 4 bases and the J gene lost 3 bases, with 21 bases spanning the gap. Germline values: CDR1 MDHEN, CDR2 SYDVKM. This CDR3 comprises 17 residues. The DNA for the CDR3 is TGTGCCAGCAGTTCCTATCCGCCGGGACGGAACAAAGAGACCCAGTACTTC. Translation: CASSSYPPGRNKETQYF.

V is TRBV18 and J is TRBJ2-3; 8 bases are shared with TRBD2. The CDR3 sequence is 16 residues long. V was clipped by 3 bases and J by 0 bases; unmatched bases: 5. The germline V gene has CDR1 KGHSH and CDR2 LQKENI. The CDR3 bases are TGTGCCAGCTCACCGGGAGCGGGGGCCAGCACAGATACGCAGTATTTT. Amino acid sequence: CASSPGAGASTDTQYF.

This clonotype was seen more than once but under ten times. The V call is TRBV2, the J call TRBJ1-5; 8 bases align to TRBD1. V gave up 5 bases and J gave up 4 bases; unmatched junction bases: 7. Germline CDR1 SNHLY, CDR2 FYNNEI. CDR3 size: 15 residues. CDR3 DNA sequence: TGTGCCAGCAGTTGGGGGGGACAGGAGAATCAGCCCCAGCATTTT. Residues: CASSWGGQENQPQHF.

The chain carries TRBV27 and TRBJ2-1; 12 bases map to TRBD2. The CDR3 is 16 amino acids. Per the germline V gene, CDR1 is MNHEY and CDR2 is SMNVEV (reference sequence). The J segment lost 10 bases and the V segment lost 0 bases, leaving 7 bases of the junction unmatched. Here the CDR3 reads CASSLSPSGRGSEQFF. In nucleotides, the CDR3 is TGTGCCAGCAGTTTATCCCCTAGCGGGAGGGGAAGCGAGCAGTTCTTC.

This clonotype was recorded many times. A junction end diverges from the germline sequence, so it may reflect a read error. CDR3 in DNA: TGTGCTAGCAGCTTAGATTTTGTCAATGAGCAGTTCTTC. As protein: CASSLDFVNEQFF. The chain couples TRBV7-7 to TRBJ2-1; D gene uncertain. There are 13 residues in the CDR3. CDR1 SSHAT and CDR2 FNYEAQ come from the germline V gene (reference sequence).

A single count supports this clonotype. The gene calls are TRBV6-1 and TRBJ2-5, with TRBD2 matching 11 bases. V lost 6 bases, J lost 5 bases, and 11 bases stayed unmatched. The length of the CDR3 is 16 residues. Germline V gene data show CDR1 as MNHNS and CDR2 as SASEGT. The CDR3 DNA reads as TGTGCCAGCAGGCCCCAACTAGCGGGAGTTCGGGAGACCCAGTACTTC. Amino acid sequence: CASRPQLAGVRETQYF.

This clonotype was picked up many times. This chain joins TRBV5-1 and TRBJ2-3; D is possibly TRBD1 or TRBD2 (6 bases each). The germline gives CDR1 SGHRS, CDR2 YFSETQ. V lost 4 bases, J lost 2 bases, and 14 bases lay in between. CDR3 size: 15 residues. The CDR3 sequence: CASSREGGFTDTQYF. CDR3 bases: TGCGCCAGCAGCAGAGAGGGGGGCTTCACAGATACGCAGTATTTT. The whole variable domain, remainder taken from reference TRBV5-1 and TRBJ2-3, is KAGVTQTPRYLIKTRGQQVTLSCSPISGHRSVSWYQQTPGQGLQFLFEYFSETQRNKGNFPGRFSGRQFSNSRSEMNVSTLELGDSALYLCASSREGGFTDTQYFGPGTRLTVL.

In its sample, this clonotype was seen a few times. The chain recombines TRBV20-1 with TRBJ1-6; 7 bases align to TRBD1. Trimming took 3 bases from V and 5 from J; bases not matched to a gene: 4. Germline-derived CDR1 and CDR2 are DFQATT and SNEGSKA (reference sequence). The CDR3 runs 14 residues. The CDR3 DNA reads TGCAGTGCTAGGGATGGGACAGATAATTCACCCCTCCACTTT. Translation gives CSARDGTDNSPLHF.

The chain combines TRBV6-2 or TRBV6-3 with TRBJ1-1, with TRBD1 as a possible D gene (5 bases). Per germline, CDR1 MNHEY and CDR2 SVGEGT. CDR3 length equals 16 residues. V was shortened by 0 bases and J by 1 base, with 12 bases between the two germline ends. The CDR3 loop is CASSYSRDGRNTEAFF. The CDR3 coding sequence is TGTGCCAGCAGTTACTCGAGGGACGGTCGGAACACTGAAGCTTTCTTT.

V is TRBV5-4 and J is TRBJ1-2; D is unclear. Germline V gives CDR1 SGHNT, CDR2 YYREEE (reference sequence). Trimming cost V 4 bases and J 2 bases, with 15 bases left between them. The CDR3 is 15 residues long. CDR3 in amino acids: CASSAPSKGNYGYTF. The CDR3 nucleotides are TGTGCCAGCAGCGCCCCATCGAAAGGCAACTATGGCTACACCTTC.

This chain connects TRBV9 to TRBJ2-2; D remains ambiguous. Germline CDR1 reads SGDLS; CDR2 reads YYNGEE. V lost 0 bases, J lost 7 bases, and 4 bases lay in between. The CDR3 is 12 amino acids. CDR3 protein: CASSVGHGELFF. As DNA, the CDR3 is TGTGCCAGCAGCGTAGGCCACGGGGAGCTGTTTTTT.